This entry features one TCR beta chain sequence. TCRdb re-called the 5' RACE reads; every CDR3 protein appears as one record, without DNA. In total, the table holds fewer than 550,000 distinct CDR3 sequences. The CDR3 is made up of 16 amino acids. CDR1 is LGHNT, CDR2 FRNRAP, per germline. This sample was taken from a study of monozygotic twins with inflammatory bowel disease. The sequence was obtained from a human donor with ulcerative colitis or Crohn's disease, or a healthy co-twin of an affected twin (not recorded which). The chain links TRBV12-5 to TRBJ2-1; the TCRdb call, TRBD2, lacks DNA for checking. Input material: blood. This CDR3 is CASGLVLERGANEQFF.